One sample yielded the 27 T cell receptor beta chains listed below, sequenced in a study of shared clonotypes between healthy human individuals. The assay was immunoSEQ multiplex PCR, and TCRdb's table has in-frame clones only and misses some. The data show approximately 2.5 million clones, roughly nine tenths seen once. Sequences were obtained from naive CD4+ T cells sorted from blood. The subset was: CD45RA+ positively selected. These receptors all come from a man younger than 30 in good health.

This chain uses TRBV6-5 with TRBJ2-5; 10 nucleotides line up with TRBD2. From germline, CDR1 is MNHEY and CDR2 SVGAGI. This CDR3 region has 14 residues. J gave up 3 bases and V 9 bases, and 7 bases lay outside the gene matches. In DNA, the CDR3 is TGTGCCAGTGGCCTGCTAGCGGGAGAAGAGACCCAGTACTTC. Protein product: CASGLLAGEETQYF.

Note on this clone: Other DNA sequences in the sample encode the same CDR3. This sequence joins TRBV6-6 and TRBJ1-3; D gene uncertain. Germline V gene sequence: CDR1 MNHNY, CDR2 SVGAGI (reference sequence). V lost 6 bases to trimming and J lost 0 bases, with 6 bases between them. The CDR3 runs to 13 residues. The DNA for the CDR3 is TGTGCCAGCAGGAGAGACTCTGGAAACACCATATATTTT. Its translation: CASRRDSGNTIYF.

The rearrangement uses TRBV6-5 and TRBJ1-2; possible D gene TRBD1, 5 bases. CDR1 MNHEY and CDR2 SVGAGI come from the germline V gene. The CDR3 runs 14 residues. V was cut by 4 bases and J by 0 bases, with 9 bases left in between. The CDR3 loop is CASSSRGANYGYTF. In DNA form, the CDR3 reads TGTGCCAGCAGTTCAAGAGGGGCTAACTATGGCTACACCTTC.

The V and J genes are TRBV19 and TRBJ1-4; TRBD1 agrees at 10 bases. This CDR3 comprises 16 residues. Germline CDR1 reads LNHDA; CDR2 reads SQIVND (reference sequence). Trimming removed 5 bases from V and 3 bases from J; junction bases left unmatched: 6. The CDR3 here is CASSPPGTGANEKLFF. CDR3 nucleotides: TGTGCCAGTAGTCCCCCCGGGACAGGGGCTAATGAAAAACTGTTTTTT.

This clone occurred once. CDR3 sequence (DNA): TGTGCCAGCAGCGTAGAGGGAGGGGTGGTGTCCGGGGAGCTGTTTTTT. Translated: CASSVEGGVVSGELFF. The gene calls are TRBV9 and TRBJ2-2; TRBD2 matches 7 bases. Germline loops: CDR1 SGDLS, CDR2 YYNGEE. This CDR3 spans 16 amino acids. V shed 0 bases, J shed 6 bases, and the junction held 8 bases outside the gene matches.

The V and J genes are TRBV6-1 and TRBJ1-6, with no clear D. Germline V gene data show CDR1 as MNHNS and CDR2 as SASEGT. CDR3 length equals 13 residues. Between the trimmed V and J ends, which lost 1 base and 11 bases, there was a span of 9 bases. The CDR3, as DNA: TGTGCCAGCAGTGAAGACTCGCTGGCACCCCTCCACTTT. Residues: CASSEDSLAPLHF.

V and J are TRBV29-1 and TRBJ1-1; 9 nucleotides agree with TRBD1. The CDR3 sequence is 12 residues long. Germline-derived CDR1 and CDR2 are SQVTM and ANQGSEA. V gave up 7 bases and J gave up 6 bases; unmatched junction bases: 6. The CDR3 region has the DNA TGCAGCGCAGGACAGGGGCGTTCTGAAGCTTTCTTT. This encodes CSAGQGRSEAFF.

In the case of this clone: The same CDR3 can be traced to other DNA sequences in this sample. This sequence joins TRBV5-1 and TRBJ1-1; 10 bases match TRBD1. CDR1 and CDR2 from the germline V gene are SGHRS and YFSETQ. This CDR3 has 15 amino acids. V trimming: 2 bases; J trimming: 3 bases; junction bases outside the gene matches: 4. CDR3 residues: CASSLRTGGDTEAFF. CDR3 in DNA: TGCGCCAGCAGCTTAAGGACAGGGGGAGACACTGAAGCTTTCTTT.

CDR3 protein: CASSESALGGYGYTF. DNA of the CDR3: TGTGCCAGCAGTGAATCAGCACTCGGGGGCTATGGCTACACCTTC. This chain connects TRBV25-1 to TRBJ1-2; D possibly corresponds to TRBD1 (5 bases). The germline V and J ends were trimmed by 1 base and 4 bases, with 13 bases remaining between them. The CDR3 totals 15 residues. In germline, CDR1 is MGHDK, CDR2 SYGVNS.

The chain employs TRBV7-2 and TRBJ2-3; D possibly uses TRBD1 or TRBD2 (7 bases each). Germline CDR1 and CDR2: SGHTA and FQGNSA. The V and J ends lost 5 bases and 2 bases respectively, with 17 bases between them. The CDR3 covers 16 residues. CDR3 protein: CASSAQGGVPTDTQYF. In nucleotides, the CDR3 is TGTGCCAGCAGCGCCCAGGGGGGGGTGCCCACAGATACGCAGTATTTT. The whole variable domain, filled in from reference TRBV7-2 and TRBJ2-3, reads GAGVSQSPSNKVTEKGKDVELRCDPISGHTALYWYRQSLGQGLEFLIYFQGNSAPDKSGLPSDRFSAERTGGSVSTLTIQRTQQEDSAVYLCASSAQGGVPTDTQYFGPGTRLTVL.

The chain links TRBV2 to TRBJ2-2, with 15 bases fitting TRBD2. The V and J ends lost 4 bases and 3 bases, in that order; junction bases with no gene match: 3. The CDR3 is 17 amino acids. CDR1 and CDR2 (germline): SNHLY, FYNNEI. CDR3 sequence reads: CASSGTSGRGHTGELFF. CDR3 coding DNA: TGTGCCAGCAGTGGGACTAGCGGGAGGGGTCACACCGGGGAGCTGTTTTTT.

This chain joins TRBV28 and TRBJ2-2; no firm D call. This CDR3 contains 12 residues. V dropped 5 bases and J dropped 3 bases, with 4 bases sitting between them. The germline gives CDR1 MDHEN, CDR2 SYDVKM. The CDR3 region has the DNA TGTGCCAGCAGTCCGGACACCGGGGAGCTGTTTTTT. Protein: CASSPDTGELFF. Looking up the rest from reference TRBV28 and TRBJ2-2 gives the full variable domain: DVKVTQSSRYLVKRTGEKVFLECVQDMDHENMFWYRQDPGLGLRLIYFSYDVKMKEKGDIPEGYSVSREKKERFSLILESASTNQTSMYLCASSPDTGELFFGEGSRLTVL.

The V call is TRBV13, the J call TRBJ2-3; no definite D call. CDR3 length: 13 amino acids. Per the germline V gene, CDR1 is PRHDT and CDR2 is FYEKMQ (reference sequence). V lost 5 bases, J lost 2 bases, and 8 bases lay in between. CDR3 DNA sequence: TGTGCCAGCAGCCTGGACCTCACAGATACGCAGTATTTT. This translates into CASSLDLTDTQYF.

The genes are TRBV5-1 and TRBJ2-3; D may be TRBD2 (6 bases). V lost 3 bases and J 8 bases, leaving 10 bases between the germline ends. CDR1 SGHRS and CDR2 YFSETQ come from the germline V gene. CDR3 length equals 12 residues. The CDR3 here is CASSWGEGTQYF. As DNA, the CDR3 is TGCGCCAGCAGCTGGGGGGAAGGTACGCAGTATTTT.

This clone was observed a single time. The same CDR3 is also encoded by other DNA sequences in this sample. The rearrangement links TRBV5-1 to TRBJ2-5, with no clear D. V was shortened by 5 bases and J by 2 bases, with 4 bases between the two germline ends. Germline V lookup: CDR1 SGHRS, CDR2 YFSETQ. The CDR3 contains 11 residues. CDR3: CASSGQETQYF. The CDR3 DNA follows: TGCGCCAGCAGTGGTCAAGAGACCCAGTACTTC. Based on the CDR3 plus reference TRBV5-1 and TRBJ2-5, the full variable domain is KAGVTQTPRYLIKTRGQQVTLSCSPISGHRSVSWYQQTPGQGLQFLFEYFSETQRNKGNFPGRFSGRQFSNSRSEMNVSTLELGDSALYLCASSGQETQYFGPGTRLLVL.

The DNA of the CDR3 is TGTGCCAGCAGTCCTGGGACAGGTTACGCCGGAGGCTACACCTTC. Its translation: CASSPGTGYAGGYTF. The chain uses TRBV6-5 and TRBJ1-2, with TRBD1 matching 8 bases. Germline trimming cut 5 bases from V and 8 bases from J; bases unmatched to any gene: 13. CDR3 size: 15 residues. Germline lookup yields CDR1 MNHEY and CDR2 SVGAGI.

This chain joins TRBV30 and TRBJ1-5; tentatively, D is TRBD1 (6 bases). CDR1 and CDR2 from the germline V gene are GTSNPN and SVGIG (reference sequence). Trimming stripped 2 bases from V and 2 bases from J, with 16 bases between. There are 16 residues in the CDR3. The CDR3 is CAWSRDTGLGNQPQHF. The CDR3 DNA reads as TGTGCCTGGAGTCGGGACACCGGTTTGGGCAATCAGCCCCAGCATTTT.

Notes on this clone: Other DNA sequences in this specimen translate into the identical CDR3. CDR3 in amino acids: CASSLLGQPQHF. The CDR3 nucleotides are TGTGCCAGCAGTTTACTGGGTCAGCCCCAGCATTTT. The chain employs TRBV27 and TRBJ1-5; D is uncertain. The CDR3 has 12 residues. The ends were cut back, 2 bases at V and 6 bases at J, with 5 bases in the middle. The germline V gene encodes CDR1 MNHEY and CDR2 SMNVEV (reference sequence).

The rearrangement joins TRBV6-5 to TRBJ1-1; D may be TRBD1 (6 bases). The CDR3 spans 15 residues. V lost 2 bases to trimming and J lost 1 base, with 11 bases between them. Germline V gene data show CDR1 as MNHEY and CDR2 as SVGAGI. CDR3: CASSYPGAGNTEAFF. CDR3 coding DNA: TGTGCCAGCAGTTACCCAGGGGCAGGGAACACTGAAGCTTTCTTT.

This clone appeared a single time. The gene calls are TRBV11-2 and TRBJ2-5; weak D call: TRBD1 (5 bases). V lost 3 bases, J lost 0 bases, and 8 bases lay in between. The CDR3 runs 14 residues. Germline-derived CDR1 and CDR2 are SGHAT and FQNNGV. CDR3 in DNA: TGTGCCAGCAGCTTCACAGGTTACCAAGAGACCCAGTACTTC. Its translation: CASSFTGYQETQYF.

The V call is TRBV7-9, the J call TRBJ1-6; TRBD1 aligns across 7 bases. V was clipped by 3 bases and J by 9 bases; unmatched bases: 5. Germline V gives CDR1 SEHNR, CDR2 FQNEAQ (reference sequence). This CDR3 contains 14 residues. The CDR3, as DNA: TGTGCCAGCAGCTTTTCCGACAGGGTTTCACCCCTCCACTTT. Amino acid sequence: CASSFSDRVSPLHF.

The rearrangement links TRBV7-2 to TRBJ2-3; 10 bases are shared with TRBD2. Germline values: CDR1 SGHTA, CDR2 FQGNSA. With 6 bases clipped from V and 4 bases from J, the junction kept 10 bases outside the gene matches. The CDR3 consists of 16 residues. DNA for the CDR3: TGTGCCAGCAGGGGATTTAGCGGGAGGAAGGCAGATACGCAGTATTTT. It is translated as CASRGFSGRKADTQYF.

V is TRBV5-1 and J is TRBJ1-1; no firm D call. Per germline, CDR1 SGHRS and CDR2 YFSETQ. The V end was cut by 0 bases, the J end by 12 bases, with 12 bases between. The CDR3 extends over 12 amino acids. The CDR3 spells CASSLDPLIPFF. The CDR3 coding sequence is TGCGCCAGCAGCTTGGACCCCCTAATACCTTTCTTT.

The chain combines TRBV6-6 with TRBJ1-4, with 7 positions matching TRBD1. The CDR3 consists of 14 residues. With V trimmed by 3 bases and J by 11 bases, 9 bases remained unmatched. CDR1 is MNHNY, CDR2 SVGAGI, per germline (reference sequence). The CDR3 DNA sequence: TGTGCCAGCAGTTATGAGGCAGGGGGGCAGAAACTGTTTTTT. This encodes CASSYEAGGQKLFF.

For this clone: This specimen includes other DNA sequences encoding the same CDR3. The rearrangement uses TRBV6-1 and TRBJ1-1, with D perhaps TRBD1 (5 bases). Germline CDR1 reads MNHNS; CDR2 reads SASEGT. This CDR3 has 14 amino acids. V was clipped by 3 bases and J by 1 base, with 9 bases between them. The chain's CDR3 is CASSDPGRNTEAFF. The CDR3 DNA sequence: TGTGCCAGCAGTGATCCAGGGAGGAACACTGAAGCTTTCTTT.

The chain has TRBV6-1 and TRBJ2-2; D call uncertain. CDR1 MNHNS and CDR2 SASEGT come from the germline V gene. The CDR3 is 17 residues long. V gave up 0 bases and J gave up 5 bases, with 16 bases separating them. The CDR3, as DNA: TGTGCCAGCAGTGAAGCCCTTTTAGGGTCGAGGACCGGGGAGCTGTTTTTT. Translating it yields CASSEALLGSRTGELFF.

The rearrangement joins TRBV5-8 to TRBJ2-1; perhaps TRBD2 as D (6 bases). Germline values: CDR1 SGHTS, CDR2 YDEGEE. Trimming shortened V by 4 bases and J by 9 bases, and 14 bases separated the two germline ends. CDR3 length: 13 amino acids. CDR3 bases: TGTGCCAGCAGCCCTAAACTAGCTGGTGAGCAGTTCTTC. It is translated as CASSPKLAGEQFF.